Presented here are 13 T cell receptor beta chains from one specimen sequenced in a study of cytomegalovirus exposure and HLA in healthy donors. PCR employed 60 Vbeta and 13 Jbeta primers. TCRdb's table, derived via immunoSEQ multiplex PCR, lists solely in-frame clones and lacks some. The table has 130,000 or so clones, roughly 80% seen once. What was sequenced was PBMCs. These receptors came from a woman aged 55-69 years in good health and CMV-seronegative.

The gene calls are TRBV6-5 and TRBJ1-5; D is perhaps TRBD1 (5 bases). Between the trimmed V and J ends, which lost 6 bases and 2 bases, there was a span of 11 bases. CDR1 MNHEY and CDR2 SVGAGI come from the germline V gene. The CDR3 extends over 14 amino acids. CDR3 sequence (DNA): TGTGCCAGCAGCCGAGACAGCCGCAATCAGCCCCAGCATTTT. Its protein product is CASSRDSRNQPQHF.

The genes are TRBV19 and TRBJ2-1; 8 bases align to TRBD2. The CDR3 runs 15 residues. Germline V CDR1 and CDR2: LNHDA, SQIVND (reference sequence). Germline trimming cut 7 bases from V and 5 bases from J; bases unmatched to any gene: 10. DNA of the CDR3: TGTGCCAGTACCCCGGCAGGCGGGAGGCACAATGAGCAGTTCTTC. It encodes CASTPAGGRHNEQFF.

In its sample, this clone was seen once. V is TRBV11-3 and J is TRBJ1-1; no firm D call. The V end was cut by 2 bases, the J end by 1 base, with 5 bases between. Germline CDR1 is SGHNT and CDR2 is YENEEA. This CDR3 is built from 13 residues. The CDR3 region has the DNA TGTGCCAGCAGCTTACTCCCGAACACTGAAGCTTTCTTT. Protein: CASSLLPNTEAFF.

This clone was seen a few times. The V and J genes are TRBV28 and TRBJ1-2; possibly TRBD1 for D (6 bases). Trimming cost V 1 base and J 5 bases, with 14 bases left between them. CDR3 length equals 15 residues. Germline V gives CDR1 MDHEN, CDR2 SYDVKM. CDR3 sequence reads: CASSLLGGRTYGYTF. The DNA of the CDR3 is TGTGCCAGCAGTTTATTGGGGGGGCGCACTTATGGCTACACCTTC.

The chain combines TRBV30 with TRBJ1-5; 8 bases fit TRBD1. The CDR3 length is 16 residues. V shed 2 bases, J shed 3 bases, and the junction held 9 bases outside the gene matches. Germline V gives CDR1 GTSNPN, CDR2 SVGIG (reference sequence). The CDR3 loop is CAWSTARRGHNQPQHF. The CDR3 bases are TGTGCCTGGAGTACCGCCCGCAGGGGGCACAATCAGCCCCAGCATTTT.

J is TRBJ2-7 and V is TRBV5-4; D might be TRBD2 (6 bases). The germline gives CDR1 SGHNT, CDR2 YYREEE (reference sequence). Trimming left V 2 bases short and J 3 bases short, with 12 bases between. The CDR3 totals 14 residues. In DNA, the CDR3 is TGTGCCAGCAGCTTCCTAGCGCCAGTCTACGAGCAGTACTTC. This sequence encodes CASSFLAPVYEQYF.

The rearrangement joins TRBV4-1 to TRBJ1-5; tentative D call: TRBD1 (5 bases). V lost 1 base and J lost 1, with 11 bases in between. CDR1 and CDR2 from the germline V gene are MGHRA and YSYEKL. This CDR3 comprises 16 residues. CDR3 coding DNA: TGCGCCAGCAGCCAAGGCGGGGCCCCAAGCAATCAGCCCCAGCATTTT. Translating it yields CASSQGGAPSNQPQHF.

This clone showed up just a few times. V and J are TRBV15 and TRBJ2-1; 7 bases line up with TRBD2. The CDR3 is 14 amino acids. Germline loops: CDR1 LNHNV, CDR2 YYDKDF (reference sequence). Trimming at V came to 9 bases and at J to 0 bases, leaving 5 bases not matched to a gene. CDR3 sequence reads: CATCRGSSYNEQFF. The CDR3 DNA sequence: TGTGCCACGTGTCGCGGGAGCTCCTACAATGAGCAGTTCTTC.

CDR3 DNA: TGTGCCAGCACCCCCCGGCAGCGGGAGGGCCCGGGGAATGAGCAGTTCTTC. Its protein product is CASTPRQREGPGNEQFF. The rearrangement uses TRBV7-8 and TRBJ2-1, with TRBD2 identical over 10 bases. The CDR3 has 17 amino acids. In germline, CDR1 is SGHVS, CDR2 FQNEAQ. V shed 7 bases and J 7 bases; nucleotides not matched to a gene: 16.

The rearrangement joins TRBV28 to TRBJ2-7; the match to TRBD2 covers 8 bases. This CDR3 comprises 15 residues. V lost 1 base to trimming and J lost 3 bases; unmatched junction nucleotides: 5. Germline lookup yields CDR1 MDHEN and CDR2 SYDVKM. CDR3 sequence reads: CASSLSLGGVYEQYF. In DNA form, the CDR3 reads TGTGCCAGCAGTTTATCCCTCGGGGGGGTCTACGAGCAGTACTTC.

This clone was counted a few times. The chain combines TRBV28 with TRBJ1-6; the D is unclear. The CDR3 runs 17 residues. Trimming stripped 3 bases from V and 5 bases from J, with 17 bases between. Looked up from germline, CDR1 is MDHEN and CDR2 is SYDVKM. CDR3 DNA: TGTGCCAGCAGTTTCAGCAACCGCGGCGCAAATAATTCACCCCTCCACTTT. Protein: CASSFSNRGANNSPLHF.

The J gene is TRBJ2-7, the V gene TRBV7-6; the match to TRBD1 covers 9 bases. This CDR3 spans 18 amino acids. The V gene's germline CDR1 is SGHVS and CDR2 FNYEAQ. Losses at the gene ends were 2 bases for V and 0 bases for J; bases not matched to a gene: 11. This CDR3 is CASSLSYFSGQGSYEQYF. CDR3 nucleotides: TGTGCCAGCAGCTTATCCTATTTCTCGGGACAGGGCTCCTACGAGCAGTACTTC.

This chain connects TRBV9 to TRBJ2-7; 11 nucleotides line up with TRBD2. Germline V CDR1 and CDR2: SGDLS, YYNGEE. There are 19 residues in the CDR3. Trimming removed 3 bases from V and 1 base from J; junction bases left unmatched: 15. CDR3 protein: CASSELPGTSGGASYEQYF. CDR3 in DNA: TGTGCCAGCAGCGAACTCCCCGGGACTAGCGGAGGGGCGTCCTACGAGCAGTACTTC. The full variable domain, with the rest looked up from reference TRBV9 and TRBJ2-7, is DSGVTQTPKHLITATGQRVTLRCSPRSGDLSVYWYQQSLDQGLQFLIQYYNGEERAKGNILERFSAQQFPDLHSELNLSSLELGDSALYFCASSELPGTSGGASYEQYFGPGTRLTVT.